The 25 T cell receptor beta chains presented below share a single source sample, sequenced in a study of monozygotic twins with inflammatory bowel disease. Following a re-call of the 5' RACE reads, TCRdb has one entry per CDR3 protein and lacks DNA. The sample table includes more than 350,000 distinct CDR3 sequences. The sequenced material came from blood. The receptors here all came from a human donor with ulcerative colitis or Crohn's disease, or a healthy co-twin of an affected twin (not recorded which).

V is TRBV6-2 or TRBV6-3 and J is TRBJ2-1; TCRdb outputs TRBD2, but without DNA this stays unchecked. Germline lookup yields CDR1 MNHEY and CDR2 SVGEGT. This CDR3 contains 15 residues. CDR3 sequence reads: CASRPVSGTYNEQFF.

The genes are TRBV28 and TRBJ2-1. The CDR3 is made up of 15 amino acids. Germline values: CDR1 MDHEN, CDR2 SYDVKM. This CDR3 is CASSFWATPTNEQFF.

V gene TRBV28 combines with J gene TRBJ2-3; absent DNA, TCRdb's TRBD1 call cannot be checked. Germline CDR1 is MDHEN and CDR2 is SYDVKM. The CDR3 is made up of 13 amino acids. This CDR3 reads CASSLGVPDTQYF.

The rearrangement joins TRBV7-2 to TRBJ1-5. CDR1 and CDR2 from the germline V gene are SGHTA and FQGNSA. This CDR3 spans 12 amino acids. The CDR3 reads CASSFLNQPQHF.

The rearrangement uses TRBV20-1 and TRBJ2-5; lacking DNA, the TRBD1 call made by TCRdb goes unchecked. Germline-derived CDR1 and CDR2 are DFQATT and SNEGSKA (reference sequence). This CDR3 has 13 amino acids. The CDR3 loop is CSAIVRGRETQYF.

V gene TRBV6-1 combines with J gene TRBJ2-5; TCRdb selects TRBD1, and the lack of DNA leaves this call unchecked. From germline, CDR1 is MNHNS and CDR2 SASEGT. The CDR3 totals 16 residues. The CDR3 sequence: CASSPLEGAAQETQYF.

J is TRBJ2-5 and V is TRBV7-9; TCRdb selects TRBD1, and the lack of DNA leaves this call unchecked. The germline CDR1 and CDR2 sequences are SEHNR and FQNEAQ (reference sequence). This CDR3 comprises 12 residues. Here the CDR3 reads CASSYGAETQYF.

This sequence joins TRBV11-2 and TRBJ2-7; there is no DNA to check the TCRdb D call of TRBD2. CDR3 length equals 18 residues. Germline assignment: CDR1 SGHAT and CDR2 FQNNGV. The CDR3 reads CASSSGLAGGISSYEQYF.

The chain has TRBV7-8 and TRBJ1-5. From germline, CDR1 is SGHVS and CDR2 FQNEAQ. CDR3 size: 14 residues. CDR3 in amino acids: CASSFSGSNQPQHF.

CDR3 sequence: CASSLRPSVVTGGDKPQHF. This chain uses TRBV12-3 or TRBV12-4 with TRBJ1-5; TCRdb reports TRBD1, a call that lacks DNA to check it against. This CDR3 has 19 amino acids.

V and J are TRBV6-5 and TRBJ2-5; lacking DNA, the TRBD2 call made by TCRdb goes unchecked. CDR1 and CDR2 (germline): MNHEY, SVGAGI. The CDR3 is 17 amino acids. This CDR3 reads CASSYGRMDYYQETQYF.

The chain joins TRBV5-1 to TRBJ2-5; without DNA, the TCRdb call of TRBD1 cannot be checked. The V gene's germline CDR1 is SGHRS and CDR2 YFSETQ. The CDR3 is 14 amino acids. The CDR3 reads CASSSPHVGETQYF.

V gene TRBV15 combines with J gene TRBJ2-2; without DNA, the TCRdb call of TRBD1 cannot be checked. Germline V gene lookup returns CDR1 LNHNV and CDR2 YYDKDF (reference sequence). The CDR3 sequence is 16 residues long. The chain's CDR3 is CATSRDPRGRTGELFF.

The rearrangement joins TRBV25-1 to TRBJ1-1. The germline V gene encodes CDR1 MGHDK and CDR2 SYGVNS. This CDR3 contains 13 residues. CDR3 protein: CASSHFMNTEALF.

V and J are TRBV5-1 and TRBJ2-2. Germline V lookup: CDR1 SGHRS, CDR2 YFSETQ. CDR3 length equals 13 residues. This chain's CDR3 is CASSPNIPGELFF.

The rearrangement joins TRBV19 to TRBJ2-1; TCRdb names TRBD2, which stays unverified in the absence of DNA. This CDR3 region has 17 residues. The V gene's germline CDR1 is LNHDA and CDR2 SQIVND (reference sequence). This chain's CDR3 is CASSIPEEGLAFDEQFF.

CDR3 in amino acids: CASSRKGGLNTEAFF. V and J are TRBV27 and TRBJ1-1; with no DNA, the TCRdb D assignment of TRBD1 cannot be verified. Germline lookup yields CDR1 MNHEY and CDR2 SMNVEV (reference sequence). This CDR3 region has 15 residues.

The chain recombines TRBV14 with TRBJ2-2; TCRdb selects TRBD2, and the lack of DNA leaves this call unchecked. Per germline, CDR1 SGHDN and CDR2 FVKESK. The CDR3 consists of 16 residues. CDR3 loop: CASSQLAGIDTGELFF.

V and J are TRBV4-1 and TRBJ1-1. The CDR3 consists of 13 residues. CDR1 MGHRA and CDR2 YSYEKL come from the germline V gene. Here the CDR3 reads CASSYMANTEAFF.

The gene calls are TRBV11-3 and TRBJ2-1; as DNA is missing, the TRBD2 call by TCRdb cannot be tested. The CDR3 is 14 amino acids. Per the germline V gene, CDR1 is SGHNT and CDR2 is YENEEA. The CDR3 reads CASSLQADHNEQFF.

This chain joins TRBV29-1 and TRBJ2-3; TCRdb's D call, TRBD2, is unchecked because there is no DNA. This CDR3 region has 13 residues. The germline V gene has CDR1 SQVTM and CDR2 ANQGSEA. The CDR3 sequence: CSVLAGDTDTQYF.

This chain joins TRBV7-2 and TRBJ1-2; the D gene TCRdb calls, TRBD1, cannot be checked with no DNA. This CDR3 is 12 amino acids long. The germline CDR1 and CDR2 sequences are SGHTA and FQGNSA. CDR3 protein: CASSFAGVGYTF.

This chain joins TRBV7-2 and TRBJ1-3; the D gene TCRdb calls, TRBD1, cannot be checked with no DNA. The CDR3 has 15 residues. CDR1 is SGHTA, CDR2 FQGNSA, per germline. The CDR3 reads CASSSGTGYGNTIYF.

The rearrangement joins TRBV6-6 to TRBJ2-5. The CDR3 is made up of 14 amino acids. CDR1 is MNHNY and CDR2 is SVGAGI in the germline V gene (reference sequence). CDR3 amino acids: CASSYSAAQETQYF.

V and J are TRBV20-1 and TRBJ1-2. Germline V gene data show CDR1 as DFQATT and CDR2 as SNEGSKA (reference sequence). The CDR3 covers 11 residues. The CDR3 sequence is CSAPDNYGYTF.